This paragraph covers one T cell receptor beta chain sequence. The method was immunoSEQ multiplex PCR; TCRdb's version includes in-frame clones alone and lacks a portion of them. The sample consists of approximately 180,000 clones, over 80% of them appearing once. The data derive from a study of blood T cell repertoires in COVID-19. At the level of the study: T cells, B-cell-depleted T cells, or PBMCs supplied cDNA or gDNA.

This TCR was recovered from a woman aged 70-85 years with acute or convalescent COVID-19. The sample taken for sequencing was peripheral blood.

CDR3 residues: CASSQGLAGALDTQYF. The CDR3 nucleotides are TGTGCCAGCAGCCAGGGGCTAGCGGGAGCATTGGATACGCAGTATTTT. This chain joins TRBV7-7 and TRBJ2-3; 10 bases align to TRBD2. The length of the CDR3 is 16 residues. The germline V gene encodes CDR1 SSHAT and CDR2 FNYEAQ (reference sequence). V was clipped by 5 bases and J by 6 bases; unmatched bases: 11.